This passage covers 9 T cell receptor beta chains from one sample sequenced in a study of T-cell memory formation after mild COVID-19. TCRdb re-analysed the 5' RACE reads in MiXCR, keeping a single row per CDR3 protein. The table shows more than 450,000 distinct CDR3 sequences, with roughly 18% occurring only once. Source material: PBMCs or a T cell subset sorted from them (not recorded which). The origin of the receptors is an adult woman who had mild COVID-19 (a few samples of this study predate the infection). Cell type and time point are not known.

This clonotype was recorded a few times. The rearrangement uses TRBV13 and TRBJ2-5; D not resolved. Between the trimmed V and J ends, which lost 5 bases and 0 bases, there was a span of 7 bases. Looked up from germline, CDR1 is PRHDT and CDR2 is FYEKMQ (reference sequence). The CDR3 covers 13 residues. CDR3 region: CASSLLDQETQYF. The CDR3 DNA reads as TGTGCCAGCAGCCTTCTGGACCAAGAGACCCAGTACTTC.

The chain combines TRBV27 with TRBJ1-1; D not resolved. Germline CDR1 is MNHEY and CDR2 is SMNVEV (reference sequence). This CDR3 has 11 amino acids. V lost 2 bases and J 11 bases, leaving 9 bases between the germline ends. The CDR3 region is CASSLGEAAFF. CDR3 coding DNA: TGTGCCAGCAGTTTAGGCGAGGCGGCTTTCTTT.

This chain uses TRBV5-1 with TRBJ2-2; TRBD1 matches at 8 bases. Per germline, CDR1 SGHRS and CDR2 YFSETQ. With 3 bases clipped from V and 7 bases from J, the junction kept 8 bases outside the gene matches. CDR3 length: 15 residues. This chain's CDR3 is CASSWTGSQDGELFF. The CDR3 coding sequence is TGCGCCAGCAGCTGGACAGGGAGCCAGGACGGGGAGCTGTTTTTT.

This clonotype has more than one count but fewer than ten. This chain joins TRBV24-1 and TRBJ2-1, with D perhaps TRBD1 (5 bases). Germline-derived CDR1 and CDR2 are KGHDR and SFDVKD. There are 15 residues in the CDR3. Trimming left V 9 bases short and J 6 bases short, with 20 bases between. Here the CDR3 reads CATSPVGAGINEQFF. The CDR3 nucleotides are TGTGCCACCTCGCCAGTTGGGGCAGGGATCAATGAGCAGTTCTTC.

This clonotype was seen repeatedly, ten times or more. This chain joins TRBV5-1 and TRBJ2-7; D possibly matches TRBD1 or TRBD2 (7 bases each). Trimming cost V 4 bases and J 1 base, with 12 bases left between them. This CDR3 contains 14 residues. From germline, CDR1 is SGHRS and CDR2 YFSETQ. DNA for the CDR3: TGCGCCAGCAGCGATCAGGGGGGGTCCTACGAGCAGTACTTC. Protein: CASSDQGGSYEQYF.

This clonotype was found a few times. V and J are TRBV6-1 and TRBJ1-2; tentatively, D is TRBD1 (5 bases). Germline V CDR1 and CDR2: MNHNS, SASEGT. Trimming removed 3 bases at V and 5 bases at J, with 19 bases between. This CDR3 spans 16 amino acids. CDR3 sequence reads: CASSERPGPSRYGYTF. For the CDR3, the DNA is TGTGCCAGCAGTGAGCGACCGGGACCTTCGAGATATGGCTACACCTTC.

This clonotype was observed a handful of times. CDR3 DNA sequence: TGTGCCACCAGTGACCTCAGTGATACTGAAGCTTTCTTT. It encodes CATSDLSDTEAFF. The J gene is TRBJ1-1, the V gene TRBV24-1, with D hard to call. The CDR3 consists of 13 residues. Trimming took off 4 bases at V and 5 bases at J, with 10 bases between the two ends. From germline, CDR1 is KGHDR and CDR2 SFDVKD.

V gene TRBV19 combines with J gene TRBJ2-1; 8 bases fit TRBD2. CDR1 LNHDA and CDR2 SQIVND come from the germline V gene (reference sequence). This CDR3 comprises 14 residues. The V and J ends lost 7 bases and 8 bases, in that order; junction bases with no gene match: 10. The CDR3 region has the DNA TGTGCCAGTACATTCAGAGCGGGAGCATATGAGCAGTTCTTC. As protein: CASTFRAGAYEQFF.

This clonotype has a handful of counts. The genes are TRBV29-1 and TRBJ1-2; perhaps TRBD1 as D (5 bases). The ends were cut back, 4 bases at V and 6 bases at J, with 21 bases in the middle. This CDR3 contains 15 residues. The germline gives CDR1 SQVTM, CDR2 ANQGSEA. The CDR3 region is CSVAILGGASDGYTF. CDR3 nucleotide sequence: TGCAGCGTTGCGATCCTCGGTGGGGCATCGGATGGCTACACCTTC.